The 22 T cell receptor beta chains presented below share a single source sample, sequenced in a study of Ad26.COV2.S vaccination and SARS-CoV-2 variants. Data came from immunoSEQ multiplex PCR; TCRdb stores just in-frame clones and leaves some out. Among around 250,000 clones listed, around nine tenths were seen once. Specified treatment: some 19 received Ad26.COV2.S at low or high dose, single or two shots; roughly five received placebo; per-sample allocation not given. Samples analyzed were those drawn on day 63 after the first vaccine or placebo injection. The sequencing here drew on peripheral blood, taken in a trial of Ad26.COV2.S vaccine versus placebo. The receptors derive from a person aged 18-65 years who received the Ad26.COV2.S COVID-19 vaccine or a placebo.

This clone occurred once. For the CDR3, the DNA is TGTGCCAGCAGCCCGACTAGCGGGATGGCAGATACGCAGTATTTT. Translation: CASSPTSGMADTQYF. The V call is TRBV6-4, the J call TRBJ2-3; 11 bases are a match to TRBD2. The CDR3 covers 15 residues. Per germline, CDR1 MRHNA and CDR2 SNTAGT. Trimming removed 6 bases from V and 4 bases from J; junction bases left unmatched: 6.

Written as DNA, the CDR3 is TGCAGCGTCCTACAGGGTAAGGGAAGCTCCTACAATGAGCAGTTCTTC. Translated: CSVLQGKGSSYNEQFF. The chain employs TRBV29-1 and TRBJ2-1; possible D gene TRBD1, 6 bases. CDR3 size: 16 residues. V gave up 6 bases and J gave up 0 bases, with 18 bases separating them. Germline V lookup: CDR1 SQVTM, CDR2 ANQGSEA.

The rearrangement uses TRBV5-8 and TRBJ1-1; 8 nucleotides match TRBD1. Germline CDR1 reads SGHTS; CDR2 reads YDEGEE. The V and J ends lost 4 bases and 4 bases, in that order; junction bases with no gene match: 3. The CDR3 covers 13 residues. CDR3 protein: CASSVGTGTEAFF. CDR3 DNA: TGTGCCAGCAGCGTGGGGACAGGCACTGAAGCTTTCTTT.

The rearrangement uses TRBV3-1 (or the pseudogene TRBV3-2) and TRBJ1-5, with D hard to call. The germline CDR1 and CDR2 sequences are LGHDT and YNNKEL (reference sequence). The CDR3 spans 13 residues. Trimming pared 0 bases from V and 4 bases from J, leaving 4 bases between. The CDR3 region is CASSQDPNQPQHF. DNA for the CDR3: TGTGCCAGCAGCCAAGATCCGAATCAGCCCCAGCATTTT.

The chain uses TRBV15 and TRBJ1-5; 7 nucleotides align to TRBD1. The CDR3 extends over 14 amino acids. The trim removed 8 bases at V and 1 base at J, leaving 5 bases unmatched. From germline, CDR1 is LNHNV and CDR2 YYDKDF (reference sequence). CDR3 loop: CATAGGRSNQPQHF. In DNA, the CDR3 is TGTGCCACCGCAGGGGGGAGGAGCAATCAGCCCCAGCATTTT.

The chain employs TRBV30 and TRBJ2-7, with D perhaps TRBD1 or TRBD2 (6 bases each). This CDR3 region has 12 residues. CDR1 is GTSNPN and CDR2 is SVGIG in the germline V gene (reference sequence). Trimming stripped 5 bases from V and 2 bases from J, with 10 bases between. The CDR3 DNA is TGTGCCTGGGGAGGGGGGACCTACGAGCAGTACTTC. It specifies CAWGGGTYEQYF.

This clone came up a few times. The gene calls are TRBV3-1 (or the pseudogene TRBV3-2) and TRBJ2-7; D unclear. This CDR3 is 11 amino acids long. Trimming cost V 4 bases and J 3 bases, with 4 bases left between them. Germline V gene lookup returns CDR1 LGHDT and CDR2 YNNKEL (reference sequence). The CDR3 region has the DNA TGTGCCAGCAGCCTCCTCTACGAGCAGTACTTC. Amino acid sequence: CASSLLYEQYF.

The V and J genes are TRBV30 and TRBJ1-4; D unresolved. CDR1 is GTSNPN and CDR2 is SVGIG in the germline V gene (reference sequence). Trimming shortened V by 3 bases and J by 3 bases, and 8 bases separated the two germline ends. CDR3 length: 13 amino acids. The CDR3 region has the DNA TGTGCCTGGAGCCGGAGATCTAATGAAAAACTGTTTTTT. It codes for CAWSRRSNEKLFF.

The J gene is TRBJ2-3, the V gene TRBV7-3; 8 bases match TRBD2. The CDR3 length is 15 residues. V was pared by 0 bases and J by 1 base, with 0 bases of the junction left unmatched. CDR1 and CDR2 (germline): SGHTA, FQGTGA. The CDR3 loop is CASSLTSGGTDTQYF. CDR3 nucleotides: TGTGCCAGCAGCTTAACTAGCGGGGGCACAGATACGCAGTATTTT.

This chain connects TRBV6-5 to TRBJ1-2, with 9 nucleotides matching TRBD1. Trimming took 4 bases from V and 4 from J; bases not matched to a gene: 4. Germline V lookup: CDR1 MNHEY, CDR2 SVGAGI. The CDR3 has 14 residues. The chain's CDR3 is CASSWDRAGYGYTF. CDR3 bases: TGTGCCAGCAGTTGGGACAGGGCAGGCTATGGCTACACCTTC.

V and J are TRBV7-3 and TRBJ1-3; possible D gene TRBD1, 6 bases. Germline V gene sequence: CDR1 SGHTA, CDR2 FQGTGA. Trimming stripped 4 bases from V and 5 bases from J, with 15 bases between. The CDR3 consists of 15 residues. DNA for the CDR3: TGTGCCAGCAGCTCCGACAGGCTCCCCCGAAACACCATATATTTT. It specifies CASSSDRLPRNTIYF. Full variable domain (missing parts from reference TRBV7-3 and TRBJ1-3): GAGVSQTPSNKVTEKGKYVELRCDPISGHTALYWYRQSLGQGPEFLIYFQGTGAADDSGLPNDRFFAVRPEGSVSTLKIQRTERGDSAVYLCASSSDRLPRNTIYFGEGSWLTVV.

As regards this clone: A junction boundary mismatches the germline segment, possibly from a read error. The chain joins TRBV5-1 to TRBJ2-3, with 7 bases lining up with TRBD1. The CDR3 totals 13 residues. Germline V CDR1 and CDR2: SGHRS, YFSETQ. The CDR3 nucleotides read TGCGCCAGCGGGGACAGTGTACCCCCACAGATTTCTTTT. This codes for CASGDSVPPQISF.

The V and J genes are TRBV6-2 or TRBV6-3 and TRBJ1-3, with 7 bases matching TRBD1. V shed 2 bases, J shed 0 bases, and the junction held 7 bases outside the gene matches. Germline assignment: CDR1 MNHEY and CDR2 SVGEGT. The CDR3 covers 17 residues. The CDR3 coding sequence is TGTGCCAGCAGTTACCCACTTGGACAGGTCTCTGGAAACACCATATATTTT. Amino acid sequence: CASSYPLGQVSGNTIYF.

The chain uses TRBV6-6 and TRBJ1-3; the match to TRBD1 covers 7 bases. Germline V gives CDR1 MNHNY, CDR2 SVGAGI (reference sequence). CDR3 length: 16 residues. J lost 1 base, V lost 4 bases, and 7 bases had no gene match. CDR3 coding DNA: TGTGCCAGCAGTTCTAAGGCGACAGGGTCTGGAAACACCATATATTTT. As protein: CASSSKATGSGNTIYF.

V gene TRBV10-3 combines with J gene TRBJ1-5; weak D call: TRBD1 (5 bases). The V and J ends lost 7 bases and 3 bases respectively, with 13 bases between them. This CDR3 is built from 14 residues. Germline V gene sequence: CDR1 ENHRY, CDR2 SYGVKD. CDR3 coding DNA: TGTGCCATCAAGGGAGAGGGGCACAATCAGCCCCAGCATTTT. It specifies CAIKGEGHNQPQHF.

The chain uses TRBV4-2 and TRBJ2-2; D gene unclear. Trimming cost V 0 bases and J 0 bases, with 5 bases left between them. The germline V gene has CDR1 LGHNA and CDR2 YNFKEQ. CDR3 length: 15 amino acids. The CDR3 DNA is TGTGCCAGCAGCCAAGAGAGCTCGAACACCGGGGAGCTGTTTTTT. Its translation is CASSQESSNTGELFF.

The J gene is TRBJ1-2, the V gene TRBV7-9, with 9 bases fitting TRBD1. CDR1 SEHNR and CDR2 FQNEAQ come from the germline V gene (reference sequence). The junction had 8 bases not matched to a gene; V was cut back by 2 bases and J by 7 bases. CDR3 length: 15 residues. CDR3: CASSLLVTGGAGYTF. The CDR3 DNA is TGTGCCAGCAGCTTACTAGTAACAGGGGGCGCTGGCTACACCTTC.

The gene calls are TRBV6-2 or TRBV6-3 and TRBJ2-1; 12 positions agree with TRBD2. V gave up 5 bases and J gave up 7 bases; unmatched junction bases: 6. Germline V gives CDR1 MNHEY, CDR2 SVGEGT. The CDR3 contains 15 residues. The chain's CDR3 is CASSRTSGIPNEQFF. The CDR3 DNA follows: TGTGCCAGCAGTCGGACTAGCGGGATACCTAATGAGCAGTTCTTC.

The rearrangement links TRBV6-2 or TRBV6-3 to TRBJ2-3, with 11 bases that match TRBD2. V was pared by 6 bases and J by 0 bases, with 11 bases of the junction left unmatched. The CDR3 contains 18 residues. Germline CDR1 and CDR2: MNHEY and SVGEGT. This CDR3 reads CASRPPGLADRSTDTQYF. The CDR3 coding sequence is TGTGCCAGCAGGCCTCCGGGACTAGCGGATAGGAGCACAGATACGCAGTATTTT.

The genes are TRBV11-2 and TRBJ2-1, with D tentatively TRBD1 (6 bases). The germline V gene has CDR1 SGHAT and CDR2 FQNNGV. The CDR3 has 12 residues. Trimming took off 5 bases at V and 12 bases at J, with 14 bases between the two ends. CDR3 sequence reads: CASSPGADLQFF. In nucleotides, the CDR3 is TGTGCCAGCAGCCCAGGGGCGGACCTGCAGTTCTTC.

This sequence joins TRBV12-5 and TRBJ1-2; no reliable D call. CDR1 LGHNT and CDR2 FRNRAP come from the germline V gene. CDR3 size: 14 residues. The germline V and J ends were trimmed by 7 bases and 4 bases, with 16 bases remaining between them. The CDR3 spells CASARTEGLYGYTF. The CDR3 DNA is TGTGCTAGTGCTCGTACGGAGGGCCTCTATGGCTACACCTTC.

The chain carries TRBV5-5 and TRBJ1-1, with D perhaps TRBD1 (5 bases). The CDR3 spans 15 residues. Per germline, CDR1 SGHKS and CDR2 YYEKEE (reference sequence). V lost 7 bases and J lost 10, with 26 bases in between. The CDR3 sequence is CASFLGRATYRGAFF. The CDR3 DNA follows: TGTGCCAGCTTCCTCGGCAGGGCGACTTATCGTGGAGCTTTCTTT.